Listed here are 7 T cell receptor beta chains from one sample, sequenced in a study of response to subunit inactivated influenza vaccine. Each CDR3 protein is one row after TCRdb ran MiXCR on the RT-PCR reads. Of about 570,000 distinct CDR3 sequences listed, about 11% are singletons. Another study also made use of these data, one on T cells expressing NK-cell markers. That report adds: It was by 5'RACE template switching with UMIs that TCR beta cDNA was made.

Sequenced here: PBMCs from blood, sampled on the day of vaccination. The receptors stem from a man between 45 and 60 years old who received an inactivated influenza vaccine.

This chain connects TRBV12-3 or TRBV12-4 to TRBJ1-4; D perhaps matches TRBD1 (5 bases). CDR3 length equals 14 residues. With 1 base removed from V and 4 bases from J, the gap between germline ends came to 7 bases. The CDR3 DNA reads TGTGCCAGCAGTTTAGGGGGCCATAATGAAAAACTGTTTTTT. It yields the protein CASSLGGHNEKLFF.

The chain employs TRBV6-1 and TRBJ2-1, with 8 nucleotides matching TRBD1. CDR3 length equals 17 residues. The V and J ends lost 6 bases and 2 bases, in that order; junction bases with no gene match: 12. CDR1 and CDR2 from the germline V gene are MNHNS and SASEGT. CDR3 protein: CASRTKGQAYAYNEQFF. The CDR3 DNA is TGTGCCAGCAGGACAAAGGGACAGGCCTATGCCTACAATGAGCAGTTCTTC.

This clonotype was detected a few times. The rearrangement uses TRBV5-1 and TRBJ2-1; weak D call: TRBD2 (6 bases). The germline V gene has CDR1 SGHRS and CDR2 YFSETQ. V gave up 0 bases and J gave up 4 bases, with 23 bases separating them. There are 19 residues in the CDR3. The chain's CDR3 is CASSLGMRAAGATYNEQFF. The CDR3 DNA reads as TGCGCCAGCAGCTTGGGTATGCGAGCAGCGGGCGCCACATACAATGAGCAGTTCTTC.

This rearrangement joins TRBV3-1 to TRBJ2-1; 8 bases match TRBD2. After removal of 4 bases from V and 12 bases from J, the junction contained 2 bases not matched to a gene. The CDR3 is made up of 11 amino acids. Per the germline V gene, CDR1 is LGHDT and CDR2 is YNNKEL (reference sequence). CDR3 nucleotides: TGTGCCAGCAGCCCTCGGGGGGGGCAGTTCTTC. The encoded protein is CASSPRGGQFF.

The chain employs TRBV12-3 or TRBV12-4 and TRBJ2-7, with D uncertain. The ends were cut back, 7 bases at V and 6 bases at J, with 16 bases in the middle. There are 13 residues in the CDR3. CDR3 in amino acids: CASTAWMVAEQYF. The CDR3 DNA is TGTGCCAGCACCGCCTGGATGGTAGCCGAGCAGTACTTC.

This chain links TRBV12-3 or TRBV12-4 with TRBJ2-5; D is unresolved. With 6 bases removed from V and 10 bases from J, the gap between germline ends came to 15 bases. The CDR3 has 12 amino acids. The CDR3 sequence: CASSPPRTRQYF. CDR3 DNA sequence: TGTGCCAGCAGCCCTCCTCGTACTCGCCAGTACTTC.

The chain couples TRBV7-9 to TRBJ2-7; possible D gene TRBD1, 6 bases. Germline loops: CDR1 SEHNR, CDR2 FQNEAQ (reference sequence). The CDR3 is 16 amino acids. Trimming removed 5 bases at V and 2 bases at J, with 19 bases between. CDR3 nucleotides: TGTGCCAGCAGCCCTAGGTCTTCCAGGGGAACCTACGAGCAGTACTTC. Encoded protein: CASSPRSSRGTYEQYF.